The clone carrying this T cell receptor beta chain was seen only a few times. Its target is not known. This record comes from a study of CD8 T cells in ankylosing spondylitis. Germline V lookup: CDR1 MRHNA, CDR2 SNTAGT. V lost 0 bases and J lost 6, with 5 bases in between. This CDR3 has 13 amino acids. Library preparation for TCR beta used quantitative 5'-RACE with molecular barcodes. From the 5' RACE reads, TCRdb called clonotypes with MiXCR, one entry per CDR3 protein. The sample records about 360,000 distinct CDR3 sequences, 20% to 25% being singletons. Study observations and caveats: For ankylosing spondylitis blood, a TCR beta motif of roughly 8 highly homologous variants appeared characteristic. Both synovial fluid and blood in reactive arthritis had previously been reported to carry some motif variants. Matched ankylosing spondylitis synovial fluid reportedly showed significant enrichment of disease-linked clones.

This clonotype was obtained from a male donor with ankylosing spondylitis or in good health (not recorded which). The specimen was blood, either unsorted or a sorted T cell fraction (not recorded which). V and J are TRBV6-4 and TRBJ2-2; D is unclear. The CDR3 here is CASSDSLSGELFF. As DNA, the CDR3 is TGTGCCAGCAGTGACTCGTTATCCGGGGAGCTGTTTTTT.